This TCR beta chain stems from a study of technical replicates of blood from a handful of donors. Using immunoSEQ multiplex PCR, the repertoire was profiled, and TCRdb retains in-frame clones only, with some absent. The sample includes some 71,000 clones, nearly 98% of them seen just once. The TCR was taken from a human donor in good health. What was sequenced was T cells isolated from PBMCs.

CDR3 amino acids: CASSRLFLGLQRGANVLTF. CDR3 sequence (DNA): TGCGCCAGCAGCCGACTCTTTTTGGGACTCCAGAGGGGGGCCAACGTCCTGACTTTC. The V gene is TRBV5-1, the J gene TRBJ2-6, with a possible D match to TRBD2 (6 bases). From germline, CDR1 is SGHRS and CDR2 YFSETQ. V dropped 4 bases and J dropped 4 bases, with 24 bases sitting between them. The CDR3 length is 19 residues.